This TCR beta chain appears in the sequencing data of a study of response to subunit inactivated influenza vaccine. General study points: With each seasonal influenza vaccination, the authors suggested, few new T cells are recruited.

In regard to this clonotype: Antigen unknown.

TCRdb reprocessed the RT-PCR reads with MiXCR, giving one entry per CDR3 protein. The sample includes 150,000 to 200,000 distinct CDR3 sequences, 12% of them seen just once. Germline CDR1 reads MNHEY; CDR2 reads SVGAGI. The CDR3 extends over 15 amino acids. Trimming took 4 bases from V and 4 from J, leaving 16 bases between them. The same data also contributed to another study, on T cells expressing NK-cell markers. That paper adds: TCR beta libraries carry UMIs added by 5'RACE template switching. Sorted CD3+CD56-NKG2C+, CD3+CD56+NKG2C- and CD3+CD56+NKG2C+ T cells were the source of the TCR beta repertoires. One of the eight sequenced donors was seronegative, whereas the other seven were HCMV-seropositive. Topping the CD3+CD56-NKG2C+ fraction as well were these clonotypes, in a handful of donors.

The clonotype was recovered from a man aged 45 to 65 who received an inactivated influenza vaccine. This chain connects TRBV6-5 to TRBJ2-5; possible D gene TRBD1, 6 bases. The material sequenced was CD8+ T cells sorted from PBMCs, taken 12 days after vaccination. In nucleotides, the CDR3 is TGTGCCAGCAGTTTAGGCAGGGGAAATGGAGAGACCCAGTACTTC. Translating it yields CASSLGRGNGETQYF.